The 26 T cell receptor beta chains below come from one sample, sequenced in a study of CD8+ T cells in alopecia areata. Extraction and reverse transcription of RNA yielded cDNA as the sequencing template. Only in-frame clones appear in the TCRdb table, and some are missing; sequencing was by immunoSEQ multiplex PCR. The top ten clones hold approximately 15% of a sample with about 70,000 clones, over 25% of them seen once. Treatment in this sample: oral pan-JAK inhibitor, 5-10 mg twice daily. The source was CD8+ T cells sorted from blood, collected at week 4, from a patient treated with tofacitinib. These receptors were collected from a human donor with alopecia areata.

The CDR3 here is CASSPGFGEQYF. The CDR3 DNA sequence: TGTGCCAGCTCACCCGGGTTCGGTGAGCAGTACTTC. The chain couples TRBV18 to TRBJ2-7; D remains ambiguous. CDR1 KGHSH and CDR2 LQKENI come from the germline V gene. The length of the CDR3 is 12 residues. The ends were cut back, 3 bases at V and 7 bases at J, with 10 bases in the middle. Drawing the rest from reference TRBV18 and TRBJ2-7, the complete variable domain is NAGVMQNPRHLVRRRGQEARLRCSPMKGHSHVYWYRQLPEEGLKFMVYLQKENIIDESGMPKERFSAEFPKEGPSILRIQQVVRGDSAAYFCASSPGFGEQYFGPGTRLTVT.

This clone was seen just once. V gene TRBV5-1 combines with J gene TRBJ2-7; 8 positions match TRBD2. The CDR3 has 16 amino acids. V was pared by 0 bases and J by 2 bases, with 7 bases of the junction left unmatched. CDR1 and CDR2 (germline): SGHRS, YFSETQ. CDR3 amino acids: CASSLERELPPYEQYF. The DNA for the CDR3 is TGCGCCAGCAGCTTGGAGCGGGAGTTACCTCCCTACGAGCAGTACTTC.

The chain couples TRBV29-1 to TRBJ1-1, with D possibly being TRBD1 (5 bases). Per the germline V gene, CDR1 is SQVTM and CDR2 is ANQGSEA. V dropped 5 bases and J dropped 6 bases, with 10 bases sitting between them. CDR3 length: 11 residues. The CDR3 coding sequence is TGCAGCGTTTCAGGGAGCGCTGAAGCTTTCTTT. Protein product: CSVSGSAEAFF. The whole variable domain, remainder taken from reference TRBV29-1 and TRBJ1-1, is SAVISQKPSRDICQRGTSLTIQCQVDSQVTMMFWYRQQPGQSLTLIATANQGSEATYESGFVIDKFPISRPNLTFSTLTVSNMSPEDSSIYLCSVSGSAEAFFGQGTRLTVV.

The chain combines TRBV7-3 with TRBJ2-3; the match to TRBD2 covers 9 bases. CDR1 and CDR2 (germline): SGHTA, FQGTGA. The CDR3 covers 16 residues. Germline trimming cut 2 bases from V and 2 bases from J; bases unmatched to any gene: 5. The CDR3, as DNA: TGTGCCAGCAGCTTATTTGCTAGCGGGGACACAGATACGCAGTATTTT. Translation gives CASSLFASGDTDTQYF.

There are a few counts of this clone. The J gene is TRBJ2-3, the V gene TRBV29-1, with 12 bases fitting TRBD2. Losses at the gene ends were 8 bases for V and 2 bases for J; bases not matched to a gene: 8. The CDR3 extends over 15 amino acids. Looked up from germline, CDR1 is SQVTM and CDR2 is ANQGSEA. CDR3 in amino acids: CSTRTSGTNTDTQYF. The DNA of the CDR3 is TGCAGCACCCGGACTAGCGGGACAAACACAGATACGCAGTATTTT.

This chain connects TRBV30 to TRBJ2-4; 10 positions match TRBD1. J lost 1 base, V lost 2 bases, and 2 bases had no gene match. There are 15 residues in the CDR3. Germline assignment: CDR1 GTSNPN and CDR2 SVGIG (reference sequence). This CDR3 reads CAWSLTGGAKNIQYF. The CDR3 region has the DNA TGTGCCTGGAGTCTGACAGGGGGCGCCAAAAACATTCAGTACTTC.

In its sample, this clone was seen a few times. The chain joins TRBV27 to TRBJ1-2, with a possible D match to TRBD1 (5 bases). Germline V gene data show CDR1 as MNHEY and CDR2 as SMNVEV (reference sequence). CDR3 length equals 18 residues. V was cut by 5 bases and J by 0 bases, with 22 bases left in between. CDR3 sequence reads: CASSPTLRDLAPNYGYTF. CDR3 bases: TGTGCCAGCAGTCCCACCCTCCGGGACCTTGCTCCTAACTATGGCTACACCTTC.

The chain uses TRBV7-6 and TRBJ2-7, with unresolved D. Germline CDR1 SGHVS, CDR2 FNYEAQ. V was shortened by 4 bases and J by 1 base, with 14 bases between the two germline ends. CDR3 length: 15 amino acids. The CDR3 region is CASSYGPDTSYEQYF. The CDR3 region has the DNA TGTGCCAGCAGCTACGGCCCGGATACATCCTACGAGCAGTACTTC.

The chain combines TRBV27 with TRBJ1-1; 9 positions agree with TRBD1. CDR1 MNHEY and CDR2 SMNVEV come from the germline V gene (reference sequence). Losses at the gene ends were 5 bases for V and 1 base for J; bases not matched to a gene: 14. The CDR3 is 18 residues long. CDR3 in amino acids: CASSLSTGTGIGNTEAFF. CDR3 DNA: TGTGCCAGCAGTCTTTCGACCGGGACAGGGATTGGGAACACTGAAGCTTTCTTT.

V is TRBV7-9 and J is TRBJ1-2; D gene uncertain. The CDR3 is made up of 12 amino acids. The germline V and J ends were trimmed by 9 bases and 4 bases, with 12 bases remaining between them. In germline, CDR1 is SEHNR, CDR2 FQNEAQ (reference sequence). CDR3 protein: CASTSWGYGYTF. The CDR3 region has the DNA TGTGCCAGTACGAGTTGGGGCTATGGCTACACCTTC. Filled out from reference TRBV7-9 and TRBJ1-2, the complete variable domain reads DTGVSQNPRHKITKRGQNVTFRCDPISEHNRLYWYRQTLGQGPEFLTYFQNEAQLEKSRLLSDRFSAERPKGSFSTLEIQRTEQGDSAMYLCASTSWGYGYTFGSGTRLTVV.

The chain combines TRBV12-5 with TRBJ2-1; 7 nucleotides agree with TRBD1. This CDR3 is built from 16 residues. Trimming cost V 5 bases and J 0 bases; bases outside gene matches: 7. The germline gives CDR1 LGHNT, CDR2 FRNRAP. The CDR3 here is CASGLPTGSSYNEQFF. For the CDR3, the DNA is TGTGCTAGTGGTCTACCGACAGGGAGCTCCTACAATGAGCAGTTCTTC.

CDR3 DNA: TGCAGCGTAGACGGTGGCAGCAAAGAGACCCAGTACTTC. Translating it yields CSVDGGSKETQYF. This chain links TRBV29-1 with TRBJ2-5; D not certain. The CDR3 consists of 13 residues. V was trimmed by 6 bases and J by 3 bases, leaving 14 bases between them. CDR1 is SQVTM, CDR2 ANQGSEA, per germline.

This clone was seen a few times. This sequence joins TRBV11-2 and TRBJ2-1; D remains ambiguous. This CDR3 has 15 residues. Between the trimmed V and J ends, which lost 2 bases and 8 bases, there was a span of 16 bases. In germline, CDR1 is SGHAT, CDR2 FQNNGV. The CDR3 region has the DNA TGTGCCAGCAGCTTAAGAGGCTCCGGAGTCCATGAGCAGTTCTTC. This sequence encodes CASSLRGSGVHEQFF.

The chain uses TRBV7-9 and TRBJ1-1, with 7 bases lining up with TRBD1. With V trimmed by 5 bases and J by 8 bases, 5 bases remained unmatched. This CDR3 has 12 residues. CDR1 is SEHNR, CDR2 FQNEAQ, per germline (reference sequence). CDR3 DNA sequence: TGTGCCAGCAGCCCTGACAGGGCCGAAGCTTTCTTT. It encodes CASSPDRAEAFF.

V gene TRBV29-1 combines with J gene TRBJ2-1; D is possibly TRBD2 (6 bases). CDR1 is SQVTM, CDR2 ANQGSEA, per germline. The CDR3 extends over 13 amino acids. V lost 7 bases, J lost 2 bases, and 12 bases lay in between. The CDR3 is CSDGPGAYNEQFF. The CDR3 coding sequence is TGCAGCGATGGTCCGGGAGCCTACAATGAGCAGTTCTTC.

The J gene is TRBJ1-2, the V gene TRBV29-1; D gene ambiguous. With 0 bases removed from V and 5 bases from J, the gap between germline ends came to 4 bases. Looked up from germline, CDR1 is SQVTM and CDR2 is ANQGSEA. This CDR3 comprises 11 residues. The CDR3 sequence: CSVEDRYGYTF. In DNA form, the CDR3 reads TGCAGCGTTGAAGATAGGTATGGCTACACCTTC.

J is TRBJ2-7 and V is TRBV13, with D possibly TRBD1 on 6 matching bases. The V and J ends lost 1 base and 3 bases respectively, with 13 bases between them. Looked up from germline, CDR1 is PRHDT and CDR2 is FYEKMQ (reference sequence). This CDR3 is 15 amino acids long. CDR3 sequence reads: CASSLEGVTDYEQYF. The CDR3 bases are TGTGCCAGCAGCTTAGAGGGGGTCACGGACTACGAGCAGTACTTC.

This clone was detected a few times. This chain links TRBV4-3 with TRBJ1-2, with 9 positions matching TRBD1. CDR3 length: 16 amino acids. Germline V gives CDR1 LGHNA, CDR2 YSLEER. V trimming: 0 bases; J trimming: 2 bases; junction bases outside the gene matches: 4. CDR3 loop: CASSQEVGTGNYGYTF. Here the CDR3 DNA reads TGCGCCAGCAGCCAAGAAGTTGGGACAGGGAACTATGGCTACACCTTC.

The chain uses TRBV25-1 and TRBJ1-5, with D unresolved. CDR3 length: 13 amino acids. V was cut by 5 bases and J by 9 bases, with 14 bases left in between. Germline V gene sequence: CDR1 MGHDK, CDR2 SYGVNS. The CDR3 region has the DNA TGTGCCAGCAGTCCGACGGGTTTGTCGCCCCAGCATTTT. This encodes CASSPTGLSPQHF.

In this sample, this clone turned up a few times. The chain has TRBV27 and TRBJ2-7, with TRBD2 identical over 7 bases. J was trimmed by 7 bases and V by 6 bases; bases with no gene match: 9. Germline V gene lookup returns CDR1 MNHEY and CDR2 SMNVEV (reference sequence). CDR3 length: 13 amino acids. DNA for the CDR3: TGTGCCAGCAGCCCGAGGAGGGGAGGGGAGCAGTACTTC. The encoded protein is CASSPRRGGEQYF.

This sequence joins TRBV29-1 and TRBJ1-2; D possibly corresponds to TRBD1 (6 bases). The germline V and J ends were trimmed by 2 bases and 3 bases, with 13 bases remaining between them. The germline gives CDR1 SQVTM, CDR2 ANQGSEA. This CDR3 contains 14 residues. CDR3 nucleotide sequence: TGCAGCGTTGAACCAGGGGCGGAGTACTATGGCTACACCTTC. This gives the protein CSVEPGAEYYGYTF.

The rearrangement links TRBV29-1 to TRBJ2-1; 16 nucleotides match TRBD2. The J segment lost 6 bases and the V segment lost 3 bases, leaving 8 bases of the junction unmatched. CDR1 SQVTM and CDR2 ANQGSEA come from the germline V gene. CDR3 length: 17 amino acids. CDR3 nucleotides: TGCAGCGTTGAGGGGACTAGCGGGAGGGCCTACTCCAATGAGCAGTTCTTC. This translates into CSVEGTSGRAYSNEQFF.

The genes are TRBV6-5 and TRBJ2-7; maybe TRBD2 (6 bases). Germline CDR1 reads MNHEY; CDR2 reads SVGAGI. CDR3 length: 13 amino acids. Trimming took off 6 bases at V and 3 bases at J, with 12 bases between the two ends. CDR3 nucleotide sequence: TGTGCCAGCAGACCTCCGGGGGACTACGAGCAGTACTTC. It is translated as CASRPPGDYEQYF.

V gene TRBV29-1 combines with J gene TRBJ2-5; tentative D call: TRBD2 (6 bases). Germline V lookup: CDR1 SQVTM, CDR2 ANQGSEA. V gave up 7 bases and J gave up 5 bases, with 14 bases separating them. This CDR3 is 12 amino acids long. CDR3 sequence reads: CSGWGEWETQYF. For the CDR3, the DNA is TGCAGCGGATGGGGGGAGTGGGAGACCCAGTACTTC.

The chain couples TRBV5-4 to TRBJ2-1; D call uncertain. Trimming stripped 2 bases from V and 9 bases from J, with 15 bases between. The CDR3 sequence is 14 residues long. CDR1 is SGHNT and CDR2 is YYREEE in the germline V gene (reference sequence). This CDR3 is CASSLSNGLGEQFF. CDR3 nucleotide sequence: TGTGCCAGCAGCTTAAGTAATGGTCTGGGTGAGCAGTTCTTC.

This clone has just a few counts. The chain uses TRBV10-2 and TRBJ1-2; 7 nucleotides align to TRBD1. This CDR3 region has 14 residues. V shed 0 bases, J shed 4 bases, and the junction held 2 bases outside the gene matches. Germline CDR1 WSHSY, CDR2 SAAADI. The DNA of the CDR3 is TGCGCCAGCAGTGAGTCCGCAGGGGGCTATGGCTACACCTTC. Its protein is CASSESAGGYGYTF.